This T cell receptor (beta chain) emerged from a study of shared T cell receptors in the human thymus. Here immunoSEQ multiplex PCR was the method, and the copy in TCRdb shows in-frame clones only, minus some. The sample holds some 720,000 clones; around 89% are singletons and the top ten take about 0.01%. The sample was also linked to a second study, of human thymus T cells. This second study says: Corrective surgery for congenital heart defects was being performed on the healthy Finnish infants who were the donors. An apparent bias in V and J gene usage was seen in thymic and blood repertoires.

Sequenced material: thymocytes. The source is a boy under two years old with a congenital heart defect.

The CDR3 region is CASSENLGLAGGPPNTGELFF. As DNA, the CDR3 is TGTGCCAGCAGTGAAAATTTAGGACTAGCGGGAGGGCCGCCTAACACCGGGGAGCTGTTTTTT. The genes are TRBV6-1 and TRBJ2-2; TRBD2 matches at 15 bases. V was pared by 2 bases and J by 2 bases, with 12 bases of the junction left unmatched. Germline loops: CDR1 MNHNS, CDR2 SASEGT. The CDR3 is 21 amino acids.